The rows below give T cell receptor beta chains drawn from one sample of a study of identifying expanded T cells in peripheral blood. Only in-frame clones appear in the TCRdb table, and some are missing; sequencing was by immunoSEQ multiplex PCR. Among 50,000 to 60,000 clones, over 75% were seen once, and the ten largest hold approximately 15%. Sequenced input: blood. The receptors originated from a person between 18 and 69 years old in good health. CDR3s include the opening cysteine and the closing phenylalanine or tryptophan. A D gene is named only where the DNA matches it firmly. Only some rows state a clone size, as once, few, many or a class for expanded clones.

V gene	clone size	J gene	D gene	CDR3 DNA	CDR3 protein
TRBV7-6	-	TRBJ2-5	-	TGTGCCAGCAGCGAAGGAAGCGGCAGGGAGACCCAGTACTTC	CASSEGSGRETQYF
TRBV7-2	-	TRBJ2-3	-	TGTGCCAGCAGCCCCCGGGGTGGCTGGGTCTCGAGGACAGATACGCAGTATTTT	CASSPRGGWVSRTDTQYF
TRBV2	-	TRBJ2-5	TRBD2	TGTGCCAGCAGGGTGACTTCGGCGGGGGGAGAGACCCAGTACTTC	CASRVTSAGGETQYF
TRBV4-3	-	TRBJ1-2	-	TGCGCCAGCAGCCAAGAAATTAACTTCAGCTATGGCTACACCTTC	CASSQEINFSYGYTF
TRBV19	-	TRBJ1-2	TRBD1	TGTGCCAGTATCTCGGACAGGGCTGGGTATGGCTACACCTTC	CASISDRAGYGYTF
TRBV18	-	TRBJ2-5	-	TGTGCCAGCTCACCCCCGGGACATGGGGGAAAGACCCAGTACTTC	CASSPPGHGGKTQYF
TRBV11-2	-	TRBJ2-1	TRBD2	TGTGCCAGCAGCCCAAGACTAGCGGGGTACAATGAGCAGTTCTTC	CASSPRLAGYNEQFF
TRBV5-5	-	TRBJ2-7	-	TGTGCCAGCAGCTTGGAAATTTTAAGCTCCTACGAGCAGTACTTC	CASSLEILSSYEQYF
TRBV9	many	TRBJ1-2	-	TGTGCCAGCAGCGTAGGAATCGGGTTGACTAACTATGGCTACACCTTC	CASSVGIGLTNYGYTF
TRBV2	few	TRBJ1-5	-	TGTGCCAGCAGTGAGAGGGACGGGCCCAATCAGCCCCAGCATTTT	CASSERDGPNQPQHF
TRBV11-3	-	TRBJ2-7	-	TGTGCCAGCAGCTTAGGCCAATCATACGAGCAGTACTTC	CASSLGQSYEQYF
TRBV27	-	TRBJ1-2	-	TGTGCCAGCAGTTTTAGACGGGGGAACTATGGCTACACCTTC	CASSFRRGNYGYTF
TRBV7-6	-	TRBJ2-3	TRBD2	TGTGCCAGCAGCGAGATGGGACTAGCGATAGATACGCAGTATTTT	CASSEMGLAIDTQYF
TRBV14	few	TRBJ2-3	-	TGTGCCAGCAGCCAAAACCTGCTCTCGCAGTATTTT	CASSQNLLSQYF
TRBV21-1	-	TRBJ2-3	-	TGTGCCACCCTGGGGGGAGATACGCAGTATTTT	CATLGGDTQYF
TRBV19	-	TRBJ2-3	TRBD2	TGTGCCAGTAATGGCCTAGCGGGAGGCGCAGATACGCAGTATTTT	CASNGLAGGADTQYF
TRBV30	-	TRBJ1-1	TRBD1	TGTGCCTGGGGCAAGACAGGGGGCGATCTCAATGTGGCTGAAGCTTTCTTT	CAWGKTGGDLNVAEAFF
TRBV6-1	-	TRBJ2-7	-	TGTGCCAGCAGTGAATTCTACCGGAACGAGCAGTACTTC	CASSEFYRNEQYF
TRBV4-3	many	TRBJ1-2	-	TGCGCCAGCAGTCGGACGAACGAGGATGGCTACACCTTC	CASSRTNEDGYTF
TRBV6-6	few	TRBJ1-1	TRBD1	TGTGCCAGCAGTCCCGAACAGGGGGGCACTGAAGCTTTCTTT	CASSPEQGGTEAFF
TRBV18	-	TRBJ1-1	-	TGTGCCAGCTCACAAGCGGAGGGAGGGACTGAAGCTTTCTTT	CASSQAEGGTEAFF
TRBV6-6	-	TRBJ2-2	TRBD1	TGTGCCAGCAGTAGTCAACCGGGACAGGGGGAGCTGTTTTTT	CASSSQPGQGELFF
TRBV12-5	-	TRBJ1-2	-	TGTGCTAGTGGTCCGCAGGGGCTCTCTAACTATGGCTACACCTTC	CASGPQGLSNYGYTF
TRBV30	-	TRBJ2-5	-	TGTGCCTGGGGTTGGGGGGGCAAAGAGACCCAGTACTTC	CAWGWGGKETQYF
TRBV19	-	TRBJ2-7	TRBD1	TGTGCCAGTGAGGGGACAGATGGCTACGAGCAGTACTTC	CASEGTDGYEQYF
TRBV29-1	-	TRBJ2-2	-	TGCAGCGCTTCAAGTCAGGAGGGCGGGGAGCTGTTTTTT	CSASSQEGGELFF
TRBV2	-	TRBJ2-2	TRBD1	TGTGCCAGCCGAGTACAGGGGACCGGGGAGCTGTTTTTT	CASRVQGTGELFF
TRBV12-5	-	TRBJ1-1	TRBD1	TGTGCTAGTGGCCTGCCGGCGGGACAGCTGAACACTGAAGCTTTCTTT	CASGLPAGQLNTEAFF
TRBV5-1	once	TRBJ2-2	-	TGCGCCAGCAAATTAGGGACATATATCACCGGGGAGCTGTTTTTT	CASKLGTYITGELFF
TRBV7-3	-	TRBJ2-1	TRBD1	TGTGCCAGCAGCTTAGGACAGGGACACAATGAGCAGTTCTTC	CASSLGQGHNEQFF
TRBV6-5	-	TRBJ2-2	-	TGTGCCAGCAGTTACTCGAGGCAGAACACCGGGGAGCTGTTTTTT	CASSYSRQNTGELFF
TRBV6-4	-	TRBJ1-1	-	TGTGCCAGCAGTGACTCAATAGGGACTAAAGCTTTCTTT	CASSDSIGTKAFF
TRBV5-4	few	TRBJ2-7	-	TGTGCCAGCACCCTGGGGATCGGAGGTCCCTACGAGCAGTACTTC	CASTLGIGGPYEQYF
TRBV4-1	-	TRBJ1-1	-	TGCGCCTCGAGCATAAGGAGGACAGAGGTAAACACTGAAGCTTTCTTT	CASSIRRTEVNTEAFF
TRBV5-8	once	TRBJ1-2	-	TGTGCCAGCAGCTTGGATGGCTATGGCTACACCTTC	CASSLDGYGYTF
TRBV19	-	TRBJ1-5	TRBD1	TGTGCCAGTAGTATGGGACAGGGAAGCTATCAGCCCCAGCATTTT	CASSMGQGSYQPQHF
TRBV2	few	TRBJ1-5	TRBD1	TGTGCCAGCAGTGCCGGGACAGGGGCGGTGTGGAGCAATCAGCCCCAGCATTTT	CASSAGTGAVWSNQPQHF
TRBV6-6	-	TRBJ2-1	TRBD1	TGTGCCAGCAGTCATAGGACAGGTATTTTCAATGAGCAGTTCTTC	CASSHRTGIFNEQFF
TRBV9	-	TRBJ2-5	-	TGTGCCAGCAGCCCTGAGGGGGATAGGGAGACCCAGTACTTC	CASSPEGDRETQYF
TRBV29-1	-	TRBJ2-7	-	TGCAGCGTTTTTTCCCCTGGAGTGAACGAGCAGTACTTC	CSVFSPGVNEQYF
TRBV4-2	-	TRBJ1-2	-	TGTGCCAGCAGCCAAGTTAGAGCGGCTAACTATGGCTACACCTTC	CASSQVRAANYGYTF
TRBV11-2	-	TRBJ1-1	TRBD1	TGTGCCAGCAGCGCGACAGGGGCGAACACTGAAGCTTTCTTT	CASSATGANTEAFF
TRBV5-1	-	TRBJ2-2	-	TGCGCCAGCAGCCAGGACAGCCGGAACACCGGGGAGCTGTTTTTT	CASSQDSRNTGELFF
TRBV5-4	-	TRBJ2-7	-	TGTGCCAGCAGCTTGGACCGTTCGTACGAGCAGTACTTC	CASSLDRSYEQYF
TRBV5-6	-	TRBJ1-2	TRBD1	TGTGCCAGCAGCTCGGGACAGCGAAACTATGGCTACACCTTC	CASSSGQRNYGYTF
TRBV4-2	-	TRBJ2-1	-	TGTGCCAGCAGCCAAATCGCCAACCCGAGCTCCTACAATGAGCAGTTCTTC	CASSQIANPSSYNEQFF
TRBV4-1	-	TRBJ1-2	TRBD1	TGCGCCAGCAACCCTAGACAGGGGGTTAACTATGGCTACACCTTC	CASNPRQGVNYGYTF
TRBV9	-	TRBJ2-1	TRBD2	TGTGCCAGCAGCCCGAGACTAGCGGGAGGCGACAATGAGCAGTTCTTC	CASSPRLAGGDNEQFF
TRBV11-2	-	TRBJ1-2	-	TGTGCCAGCAGCTTCCACAGGGATGGCTACACCTTC	CASSFHRDGYTF
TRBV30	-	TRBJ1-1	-	TGTGCCTGGGACGGTATTAACACTGAAGCTTTCTTT	CAWDGINTEAFF
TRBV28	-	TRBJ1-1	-	TGTGCCAGCAGCGGGGGGGCTGGAGCTTTCTTT	CASSGGAGAFF
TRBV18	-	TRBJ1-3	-	TGTGCCAGCTCACCACGGGGGAGCTCTGGAAACACCATATATTTT	CASSPRGSSGNTIYF
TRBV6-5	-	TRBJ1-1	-	TGTGCCAGCACCCGAAACCACAGAAACACTGAAGCTTTCTTT	CASTRNHRNTEAFF
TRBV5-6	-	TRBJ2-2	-	TGTGCCAGCAGCTTGGGGTCGACTCCCCAGATTACCGGGGAGCTGTTTTTT	CASSLGSTPQITGELFF
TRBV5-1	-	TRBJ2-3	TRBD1	TGCGCCAGCAGCGGACAGGATTCCAGCACAGATACGCAGTATTTT	CASSGQDSSTDTQYF
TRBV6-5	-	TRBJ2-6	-	TGTGCCAGCAGCAGGGCCTCCTCTGGGGCCAACGTCCTGACTTTC	CASSRASSGANVLTF
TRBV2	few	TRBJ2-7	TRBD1	TGTGCCATCCATCCGGGACAGGGGTACGAGCAGTACTTC	CAIHPGQGYEQYF
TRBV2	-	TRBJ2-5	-	TGTGCCAGCAGAGGACCCCCGGCCCAAGAGACCCAGTACTTC	CASRGPPAQETQYF